Listed below are T cell receptor beta chains from one sample, sequenced in a study of blood T cells in healthy people across ages. TCRdb fed the 5' RACE reads into MiXCR, producing one record per CDR3 protein. The sample carries over 950,000 distinct CDR3 sequences, 45% to 60% recorded once. The sequencing input was blood. These receptors came from a woman aged 55-75 years in good health. The CDR3 runs from the conserved cysteine through the conserved F or W. D genes are given only for firm matches. Rows give clone size only sometimes, using once, few, many, or a class for an expanded clone.

J | size | D | V | DNA | CDR3
TRBJ2-7 | NA | TRBD2 | TRBV24-1 | TGTGCCACCAGTGACAGGACTAGCGGGGTTTACGAGCAGTACTTC | CATSDRTSGVYEQYF
TRBJ2-7 | few | TRBD2 | TRBV5-1 | TGCGCCAGCAGCTCCCCGGGACTAGCTACCTCCGAGCAGTACTTC | CASSSPGLATSEQYF
TRBJ1-6 | NA | NA | TRBV20-1 | TGCAGTGCTAGGATAAGGGGCGTATATTCACCCCTCCACTTT | CSARIRGVYSPLHF
TRBJ2-3 | few | TRBD2 | TRBV24-1 | TGTGCCACCAGTGATCCTCTAGCGGGAGTGGGAGATACGCAGTATTTT | CATSDPLAGVGDTQYF
TRBJ1-2 | NA | TRBD1 | TRBV6-2/TRBV6-3 | TGTGCCAGCAGTTACCACCTCTTTGGGACAGCTTCTAACTATGGCTACACCTTC | CASSYHLFGTASNYGYTF
TRBJ2-1 | NA | TRBD2 | TRBV7-9 | TGTGCCAGCAGCTCTCCCACTAGCGGGGACTACAATGAGCAGTTCTTC | CASSSPTSGDYNEQFF
TRBJ2-7 | NA | NA | TRBV18 | TGTGCCAGCTCACCACAGGGAGAGGCCGAGCAGTACTTC | CASSPQGEAEQYF
TRBJ2-3 | few | NA | TRBV15 | TGTGCCACCAGCAGAATCGGGGGACCTACAGATACGCAGTATTTT | CATSRIGGPTDTQYF
TRBJ2-7 | NA | NA | TRBV7-2 | TGTGCCAGCAGGCAAACCGGGACTTTTACCTACGAGCAGTACTTC | CASRQTGTFTYEQYF
TRBJ1-6 | NA | NA | TRBV2 | TGTGCCAGCAGTATGACAGATGGGCTGTCACCCCTCCACTTT | CASSMTDGLSPLHF
TRBJ1-1 | NA | NA | TRBV19 | TGTGCCAGTAGGGAGACGCCGCGGAGGGGAGTGACTGAAGCTTTCTTT | CASRETPRRGVTEAFF
TRBJ1-4 | NA | NA | TRBV23-1 | TGCGCCAGCAGTCAATCTGTTGGAAAACCCAAACCGAAAGATACAACTAATGAAAAACTGTTTTTT | CASSQSVGKPKPKDTTNEKLFF
TRBJ2-7 | NA | NA | TRBV28 | TGTGCCAGCAACACAGCACCCGGGGCCTACGAGCAGTACTTC | CASNTAPGAYEQYF
TRBJ2-7 | once | NA | TRBV3-1 | TGTGCCAGCAGCCCGCAAAGCGGCGGACCATCCTACGAGCAGTACTTC | CASSPQSGGPSYEQYF
TRBJ1-1 | few | NA | TRBV4-1 | TGCGCCAGCAGCCAAGCTTGGGGACCCAGGACGGCTTTCTTT | CASSQAWGPRTAFF
TRBJ1-1 | NA | NA | TRBV20-1 | TGCAGTGCTAAGGATGAGACTGAAGCTTTCTTT | CSAKDETEAFF